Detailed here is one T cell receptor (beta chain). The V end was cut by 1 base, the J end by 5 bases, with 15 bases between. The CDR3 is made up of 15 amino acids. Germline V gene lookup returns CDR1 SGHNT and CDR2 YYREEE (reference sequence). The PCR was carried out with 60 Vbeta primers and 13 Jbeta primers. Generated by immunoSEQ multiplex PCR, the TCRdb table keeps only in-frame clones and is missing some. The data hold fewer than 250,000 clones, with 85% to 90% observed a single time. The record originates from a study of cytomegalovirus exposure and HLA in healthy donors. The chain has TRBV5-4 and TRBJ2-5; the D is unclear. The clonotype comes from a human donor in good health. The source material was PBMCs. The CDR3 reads CASSLKRREVETQYF. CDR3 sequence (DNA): TGTGCCAGCAGCTTGAAGCGACGAGAAGTGGAGACCCAGTACTTC.